This T cell receptor beta chain was sequenced for a study of identical twins (dated by TCRdb to the mid-2010s). About the full investigation: The study deep-sequenced TCR alpha and beta repertoires from monozygotic twins, unrelated adults of various ages and cord blood to test whether fetal clonotypes persist. To rule out contamination, the twin experiments were replicated at different times with different library preparation protocols. What the authors observed across the whole study: In monozygotic twins, out-of-frame TCR alpha sharing was systematically underestimated by recombination models, although the models agreed with sharing between unrelated individuals. Invariant T cells such as MAIT and iNKT could partly confound zero-insertion analyses, although diverse VJ usage argued against such confounding for most clonotypes. Abundant cord blood beta clonotypes had fewer insertions, young adult naive repertoires showed a similar but weaker trend, and memory repertoires showed no such trend. A weaker excess of twin sharing was found in beta out-of-frame sequences because the signal-to-noise ratio was lowered by fewer shared sequences. Out-of-frame TCR alpha sequences shared between twins showed an excess of low generation-probability sequences compared with coincidental sharing between unrelated individuals. Because the same donors could not be followed over many years, the conclusions depended on cross-sectional statistical analysis.

The V end loses 7 bases and the J end loses 10 bases, and a stretch of 20 bases separates them. From the cysteine through the phenylalanine, the CDR3 covers 13 amino acids. The sequence is cut down to CDR3 DNA, 39 bases in frame from base 1. The CDR1 and CDR2 encoded by the germline V gene (reference sequence) are DFQATT and SNEGSKA. Details on this clonotype: The specificity of this receptor is unknown. No base qualities exist here, and no much larger clone lies one base off it.

All donors were healthy Caucasians. The twin cohort comprised three pairs of female monozygotic twins, all aged roughly 18 to 29 years. Positive isolation kits from Invitrogen were used to isolate the CD4+ and CD8+ T cell populations. The library was obtained by 5' RACE. Sequencing relied on an Illumina HiSeq 2000. A universal primer binding site was introduced by template switching, and a unique molecular identifier was present in the final cDNA, enabling accurate counting of TCR cDNA molecules. Specific primers in the conserved constant-segment region were used to synthesize first-strand cDNA for the TCR alpha and beta chains. Each cDNA library was double barcoded, with a SMART-Mk sample barcode plus Illumina barcodes, to control for contamination. Two successive PCR steps introduced TruSeq adapter sequences along with Illumina sample barcodes. The Illumina HiSeq platform was used with custom primers to sequence TCR alpha and beta cDNA libraries. The published analysis was carried out like this. Raw reads were processed with MiGEC to extract unique molecular identifiers, and MiXCR was used to determine CDR3 positions. Recombination models were inferred per individual with the repgenHMM and IGoR tools using an EM algorithm. The tcR package in R was used for shared clonotype analysis, with sharing normalized by the product of cloneset sizes. Out-of-frame nonproductive sequences were analyzed to study raw recombination free of thymic and clonal selection effects. TCRdb trimmed public reads at Q25 via fastp, called clones via MiXCR and kept in-frame beta chains. Records with the same CDR3 protein are collapsed into one entry carrying the most frequent genes and DNA. TCRdb's processing, not the authors', yielded these V and J calls. The sample table records 500,000 to 600,000 distinct CDR3 sequences; roughly 21% of these occur just once. The ten largest account for 0.8% to 1% of the sample.

These same records also appear under a second study, on T cells expressing NK-cell markers. The second source states: Three sorted T-cell subsets (CD3+CD56+NKG2C+, CD3+CD56+NKG2C- and CD3+CD56-NKG2C+) from roughly 8 donors had their TCR beta-chain repertoires profiled. Of the eight sequenced donors, seven were found to be HCMV-seropositive and one was found to be HCMV-seronegative. To restrict sorting to alphabetaTCR-expressing T cells, an anti-gammadeltaTCR antibody was added in several experiments. In about six donors, the dominant CD3+CD56+NKG2C+ clonotypes were found to rank among the top 10 CD8+ clonotypes and to make up roughly 1.0-7.5% of CD8+ T cells. Those dominant clonotypes were again the most abundant among CD3+CD56-NKG2C+ cells in a few donors, at about 25-60.1%. Whether the expanded NKG2C-expressing T cell clones were specific for HCMV antigens remained unclear. The eight sequenced donors were randomly selected healthy volunteers, three men and five women. To determine HCMV serostatus, a commercial ELISA kit was used to detect HCMV-specific IgG in serum. MIGEC was used to demultiplex reads and group the reads by UMI, and MiTCR was used to assemble and quantify clonotypes. Only TCR cDNA sequences supported by at least two reads were kept to exclude erroneous sequences. The tcR package was used for downstream repertoire analysis, and clonotypes were matched between fractions using CDR3 nucleotide sequence together with V segment. VDJmatch was used to annotate antigen specificity against VDJdb, with one amino acid substitution in CDR3 permitted.

The receptor comes from a woman aged 18-29 years in good health. The sequencing input was CD4+ T cells sorted from blood. The chain joins TRBV20-1 to TRBJ2-1, with the D gene possibly TRBD1 or TRBD2, each one fitting 6 bases. The CDR3 region reads CSGVGGGWQEQFF. The sequenced DNA is TGCAGTGGGGTGGGGGGCGGATGGCAGGAGCAGTTCTTC.